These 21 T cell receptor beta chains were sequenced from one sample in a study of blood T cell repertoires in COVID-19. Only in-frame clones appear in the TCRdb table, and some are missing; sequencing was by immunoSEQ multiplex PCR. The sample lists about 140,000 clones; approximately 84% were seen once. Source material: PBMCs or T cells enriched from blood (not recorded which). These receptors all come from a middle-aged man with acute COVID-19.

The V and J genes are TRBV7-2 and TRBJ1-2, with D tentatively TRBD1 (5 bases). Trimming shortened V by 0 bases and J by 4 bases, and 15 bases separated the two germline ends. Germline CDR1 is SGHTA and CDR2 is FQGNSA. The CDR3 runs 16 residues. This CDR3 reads CASSLAFGREGYGYTF. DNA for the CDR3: TGTGCCAGCAGCTTAGCTTTTGGCAGGGAGGGCTATGGCTACACCTTC.

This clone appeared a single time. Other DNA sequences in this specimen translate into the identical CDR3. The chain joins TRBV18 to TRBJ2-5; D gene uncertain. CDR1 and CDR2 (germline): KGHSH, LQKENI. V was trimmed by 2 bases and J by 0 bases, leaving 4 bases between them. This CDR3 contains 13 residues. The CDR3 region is CASSPRDQETQYF. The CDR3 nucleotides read TGTGCCAGCTCACCAAGAGACCAAGAGACCCAGTACTTC. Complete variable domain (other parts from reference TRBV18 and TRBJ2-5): NAGVMQNPRHLVRRRGQEARLRCSPMKGHSHVYWYRQLPEEGLKFMVYLQKENIIDESGMPKERFSAEFPKEGPSILRIQQVVRGDSAAYFCASSPRDQETQYFGPGTRLLVL.

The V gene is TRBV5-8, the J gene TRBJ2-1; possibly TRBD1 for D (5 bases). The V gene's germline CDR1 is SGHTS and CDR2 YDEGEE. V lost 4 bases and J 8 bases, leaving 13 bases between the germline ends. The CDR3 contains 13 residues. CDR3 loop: CASSVRAWDEQFF. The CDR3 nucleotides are TGTGCCAGCAGCGTCAGGGCCTGGGATGAGCAGTTCTTC.

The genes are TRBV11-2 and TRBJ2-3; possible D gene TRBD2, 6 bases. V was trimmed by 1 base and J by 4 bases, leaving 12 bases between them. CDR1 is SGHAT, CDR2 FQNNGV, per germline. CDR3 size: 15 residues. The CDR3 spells CASSLGGGWSDTQYF. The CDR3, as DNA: TGTGCCAGCAGCTTAGGGGGAGGTTGGTCAGATACGCAGTATTTT. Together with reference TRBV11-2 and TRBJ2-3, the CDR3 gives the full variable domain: EAGVAQSPRYKIIEKRQSVAFWCNPISGHATLYWYQQILGQGPKLLIQFQNNGVVDDSQLPKDRFSAERLKGVDSTLKIQPAKLEDSAVYLCASSLGGGWSDTQYFGPGTRLTVL.

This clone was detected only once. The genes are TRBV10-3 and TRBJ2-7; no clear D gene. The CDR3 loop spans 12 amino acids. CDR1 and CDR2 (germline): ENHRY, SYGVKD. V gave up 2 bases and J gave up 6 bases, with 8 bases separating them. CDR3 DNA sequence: TGTGCCATCAGTGAGGAGAGGAGCGAGCAGTACTTC. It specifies CAISEERSEQYF.

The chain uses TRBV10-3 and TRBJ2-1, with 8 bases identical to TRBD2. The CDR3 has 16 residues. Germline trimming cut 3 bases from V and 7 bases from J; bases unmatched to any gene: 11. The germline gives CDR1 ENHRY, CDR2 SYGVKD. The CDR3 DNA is TGTGCCATCAGTGACCCAGCGGGAGTTGAGTTGAATGAGCAGTTCTTC. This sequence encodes CAISDPAGVELNEQFF.

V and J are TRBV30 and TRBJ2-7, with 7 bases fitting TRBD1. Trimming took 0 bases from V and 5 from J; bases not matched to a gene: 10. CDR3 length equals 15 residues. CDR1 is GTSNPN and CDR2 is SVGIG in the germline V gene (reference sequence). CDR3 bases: TGTGCCTGGAGTGTACGACAGGGCCCAGGTGACGAGCAGTACTTC. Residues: CAWSVRQGPGDEQYF.

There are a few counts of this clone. For the CDR3, the DNA is TGTGCCAGCAGTCAAGGGACAGTAGATCAGCCCCAGCATTTT. It specifies CASSQGTVDQPQHF. The chain is built from TRBV28 and TRBJ1-5, with 7 bases identical to TRBD1. The CDR3 runs 14 residues. Per germline, CDR1 MDHEN and CDR2 SYDVKM. The V gene end was trimmed by 5 bases and the J gene end by 5 bases; junction bases not matched to a gene: 6.

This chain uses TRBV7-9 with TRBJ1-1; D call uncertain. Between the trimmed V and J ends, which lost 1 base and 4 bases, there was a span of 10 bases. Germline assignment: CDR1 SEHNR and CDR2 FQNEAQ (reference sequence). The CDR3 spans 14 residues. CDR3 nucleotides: TGTGCCAGCAGCTTAGATCTGGAGAGCACTGAAGCTTTCTTT. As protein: CASSLDLESTEAFF. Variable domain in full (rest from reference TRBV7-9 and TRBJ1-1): DTGVSQNPRHKITKRGQNVTFRCDPISEHNRLYWYRQTLGQGPEFLTYFQNEAQLEKSRLLSDRFSAERPKGSFSTLEIQRTEQGDSAMYLCASSLDLESTEAFFGQGTRLTVV.

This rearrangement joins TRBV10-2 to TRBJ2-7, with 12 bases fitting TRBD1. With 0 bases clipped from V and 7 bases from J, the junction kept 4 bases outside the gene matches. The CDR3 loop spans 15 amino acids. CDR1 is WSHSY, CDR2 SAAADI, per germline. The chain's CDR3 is CASSESGTGGGEQYF. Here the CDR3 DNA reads TGCGCCAGCAGTGAGTCCGGGACAGGGGGCGGGGAGCAGTACTTC.

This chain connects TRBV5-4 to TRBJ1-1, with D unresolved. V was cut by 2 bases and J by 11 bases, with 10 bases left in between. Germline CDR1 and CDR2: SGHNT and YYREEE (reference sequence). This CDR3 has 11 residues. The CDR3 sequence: CASSLDTKAFF. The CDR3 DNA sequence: TGTGCCAGCAGCTTAGACACCAAGGCTTTCTTT.

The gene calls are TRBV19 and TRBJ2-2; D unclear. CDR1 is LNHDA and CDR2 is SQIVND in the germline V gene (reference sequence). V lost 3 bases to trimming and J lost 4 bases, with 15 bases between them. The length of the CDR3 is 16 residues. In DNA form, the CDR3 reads TGTGCCAGTAGTATGCATCTCAGCGTGATCACCGGGGAGCTGTTTTTT. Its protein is CASSMHLSVITGELFF.

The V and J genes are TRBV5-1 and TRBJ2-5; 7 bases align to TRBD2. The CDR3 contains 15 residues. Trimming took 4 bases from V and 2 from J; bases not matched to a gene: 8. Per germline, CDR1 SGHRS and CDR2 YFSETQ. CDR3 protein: CASSIAGPPQETQYF. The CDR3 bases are TGCGCCAGCAGCATAGCGGGCCCCCCACAAGAGACCCAGTACTTC.

CDR3 nucleotides: TGTGCCAGCAGTTTCGGACTAGCGGGCTACAATGAGCAGTTCTTC. Its translation: CASSFGLAGYNEQFF. The chain combines TRBV27 with TRBJ2-1; 11 nucleotides align to TRBD2. CDR1 and CDR2 (germline): MNHEY, SMNVEV (reference sequence). The V gene end was trimmed by 3 bases and the J gene end by 3 bases; junction bases not matched to a gene: 1. The CDR3 has 15 residues.

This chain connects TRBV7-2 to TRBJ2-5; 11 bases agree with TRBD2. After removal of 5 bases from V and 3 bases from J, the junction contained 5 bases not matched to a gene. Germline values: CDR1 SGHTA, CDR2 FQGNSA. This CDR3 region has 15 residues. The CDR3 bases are TGTGCCAGCAGCCCGGGACTAGCGGTAAAAGAGACCCAGTACTTC. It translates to CASSPGLAVKETQYF.

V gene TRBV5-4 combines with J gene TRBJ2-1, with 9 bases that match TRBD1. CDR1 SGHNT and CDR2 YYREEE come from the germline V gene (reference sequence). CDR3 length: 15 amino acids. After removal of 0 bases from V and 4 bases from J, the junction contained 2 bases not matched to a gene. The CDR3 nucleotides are TGTGCCAGCAGCTTGGCGGGACAGGGTTACAATGAGCAGTTCTTC. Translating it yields CASSLAGQGYNEQFF. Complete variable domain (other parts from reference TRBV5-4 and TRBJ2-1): ETGVTQSPTHLIKTRGQQVTLRCSSQSGHNTVSWYQQALGQGPQFIFQYYREEENGRGNFPPRFSGLQFPNYSSELNVNALELDDSALYLCASSLAGQGYNEQFFGPGTRLTVL.

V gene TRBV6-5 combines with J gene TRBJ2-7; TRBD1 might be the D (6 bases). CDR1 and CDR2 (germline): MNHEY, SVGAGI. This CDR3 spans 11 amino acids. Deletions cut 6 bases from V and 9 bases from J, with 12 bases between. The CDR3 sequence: CASRDSWAQYF. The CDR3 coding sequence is TGTGCCAGCAGGGACAGCTGGGCGCAGTACTTC.

The DNA for the CDR3 is TGTGCCAGCAGCCTACGACAGGGGGCGTCTCTTGGAAACACCATATATTTT. Translating gives CASSLRQGASLGNTIYF. J is TRBJ1-3 and V is TRBV9, with 10 bases fitting TRBD1. The CDR3 loop spans 17 amino acids. V gave up 4 bases and J gave up 3 bases; unmatched junction bases: 10. Germline values: CDR1 SGDLS, CDR2 YYNGEE.

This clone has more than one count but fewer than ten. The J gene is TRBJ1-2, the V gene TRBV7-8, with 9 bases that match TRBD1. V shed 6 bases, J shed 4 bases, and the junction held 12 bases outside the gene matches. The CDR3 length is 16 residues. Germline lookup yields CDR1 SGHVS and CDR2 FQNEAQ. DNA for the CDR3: TGTGCCAGCAGTCAAGCCCGGGACAGGGCTTTCTATGGCTACACCTTC. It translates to CASSQARDRAFYGYTF.

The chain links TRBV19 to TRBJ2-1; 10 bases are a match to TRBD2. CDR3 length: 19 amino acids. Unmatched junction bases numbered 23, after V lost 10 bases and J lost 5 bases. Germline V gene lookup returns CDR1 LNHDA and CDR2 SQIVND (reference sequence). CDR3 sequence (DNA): TGTGCCACGAGAATAGCGGGAGGTGTGTGGGGAGCCGAAAACAATGAGCAGTTCTTC. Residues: CATRIAGGVWGAENNEQFF. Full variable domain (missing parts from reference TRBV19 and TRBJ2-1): DGGITQSPKYLFRKEGQNVTLSCEQNLNHDAMYWYRQDPGQGLRLIYYSQIVNDFQKGDIAEGYSVSREKKESFPLTVTSAQKNPTAFYLCATRIAGGVWGAENNEQFFGPGTRLTVL.

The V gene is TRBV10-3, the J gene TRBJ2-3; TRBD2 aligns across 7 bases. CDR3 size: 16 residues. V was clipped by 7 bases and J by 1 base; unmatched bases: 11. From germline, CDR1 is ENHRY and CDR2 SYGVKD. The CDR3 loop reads CAIILFGGRGTDTQYF. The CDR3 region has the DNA TGTGCCATCATCCTTTTTGGGGGGAGGGGCACAGATACGCAGTATTTT.